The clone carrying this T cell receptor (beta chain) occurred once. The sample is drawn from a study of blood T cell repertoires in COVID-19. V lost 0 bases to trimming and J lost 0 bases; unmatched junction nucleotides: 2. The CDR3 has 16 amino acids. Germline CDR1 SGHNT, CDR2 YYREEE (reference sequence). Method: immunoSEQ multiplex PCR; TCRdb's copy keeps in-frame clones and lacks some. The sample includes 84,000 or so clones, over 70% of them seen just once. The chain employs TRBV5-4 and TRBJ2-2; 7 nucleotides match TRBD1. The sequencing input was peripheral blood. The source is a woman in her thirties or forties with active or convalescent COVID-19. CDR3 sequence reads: CASSLVQGANTGELFF. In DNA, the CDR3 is TGTGCCAGCAGCTTGGTCCAGGGGGCGAACACCGGGGAGCTGTTTTTT.